The rows below give T cell receptor beta chains drawn from one sample of a study of OX40 agonist ivuxolimab in advanced cancers. Some clones are missing from TCRdb's copy, which holds only in-frame ones; the method was immunoSEQ multiplex PCR. The data hold 68,000 or so clones, with approximately 90% observed a single time. The sequencing used CD4+ or CD8+ T cells sorted from blood, collected in a trial of the OX40 agonist ivuxolimab. Source of these receptors: an adult with an advanced solid tumor such as melanoma, head and neck, liver or kidney cancer. Both conserved end residues are part of each CDR3. The order of the fields is clone size, J gene, V gene, CDR3 length, D gene, CDR3 protein, CDR3 DNA. D genes are given only for firm matches. Clone size is given for some rows only: seen once, a few or many times, or a class if the clone is expanded.

>-|TRBJ1-2|TRBV6-1|14|TRBD1
CASSFGDSRYGYTF
TGTGCCAGCAGTTTTGGGGACAGCCGTTATGGCTACACCTTC
>-|TRBJ1-1|TRBV5-4|11|-
CASDAGAEAFF
TGTGCCAGCGACGCGGGGGCTGAAGCTTTCTTT
>-|TRBJ2-7|TRBV2|16|TRBD2
CASTRGAGQPRYEQYF
TGTGCCAGCACCCGAGGAGCGGGGCAGCCACGCTACGAGCAGTACTTC
>-|TRBJ1-6|TRBV30|15|-
CASATREFHNSPLHF
TGTGCCTCCGCGACCAGGGAGTTCCATAATTCACCCCTCCACTTT
>once|TRBJ2-7|TRBV19|15|TRBD1
CASRTEGATPYEQYF
TGTGCCAGTAGAACCGAGGGGGCCACTCCCTACGAGCAGTACTTC
>-|TRBJ1-1|TRBV5-8|14|-
CASTVRIGRTEAFF
TGTGCCAGCACAGTTCGGATTGGACGGACTGAAGCTTTCTTT
>-|TRBJ2-4|TRBV7-9|16|-
CASSPLITLAKNIQYF
TGTGCCAGCAGCCCCCTGATCACACTAGCCAAAAACATTCAGTACTTC
>-|TRBJ2-1|TRBV6-1|14|-
CASSLVASYNEQFF
TGTGCCAGCAGCCTTGTAGCGTCCTACAATGAGCAGTTCTTC
>once|TRBJ2-1|TRBV27|14|TRBD1
CASTKGQGQGEQFF
TGTGCCAGCACCAAAGGACAGGGTCAGGGTGAGCAGTTCTTC
>-|TRBJ1-4|TRBV6-5|14|-
CASSPQVLGEKLFF
TGTGCCAGCAGTCCCCAGGTCCTAGGTGAAAAACTGTTTTTT
>-|TRBJ2-7|TRBV27|14|-
CASRRGGQIYEQYF
TGTGCCAGCAGACGTGGGGGTCAGATCTACGAGCAGTACTTC
>-|TRBJ2-1|TRBV9|14|-
CASSGDLSYNEQFF
TGTGCCAGCAGCGGGGATCTCTCCTACAATGAGCAGTTCTTC
>-|TRBJ1-6|TRBV2|13|-
CASSENRNSPLHF
TGTGCCAGCAGCGAGAACAGAAATTCACCCCTCCACTTT
>once|TRBJ1-2|TRBV11-1|12|-
CASSPSLGGYTF
TGTGCCAGCAGCCCCTCCCTGGGAGGCTACACCTTC
>-|TRBJ1-5|TRBV23-1|16|-
CASSQSIRISNQPQHF
TGCGCCAGCAGTCAATCTATACGGATTAGCAATCAGCCCCAGCATTTT
>few|TRBJ2-1|TRBV7-6|13|-
CASSLGLYNEQFF
TGTGCCAGCAGCCTGGGACTTTACAATGAGCAGTTCTTC
>-|TRBJ1-3|TRBV7-9|14|-
CASSPIPPGNTIYF
TGTGCCAGCAGCCCAATACCGCCGGGAAACACCATATATTTT
>-|TRBJ2-5|TRBV6-6|15|-
CASRGPLWGQETQYF
TGTGCCAGCAGGGGGCCTTTATGGGGCCAAGAGACCCAGTACTTC
>-|TRBJ1-4|TRBV29-1|12|-
CSVTGGDEKLFF
TGCAGCGTTACAGGCGGGGATGAAAAACTGTTTTTT
>-|TRBJ1-2|TRBV19|16|-
CASSPTGLYRPLWLAF
TGTGCCAGTAGCCCGACGGGGCTTTATCGACCTCTATGGCTAGCCTTC
>-|TRBJ1-1|TRBV19|15|-
CASSLGGTGGTEAFF
TGTGCCAGTAGTCTGGGCGGGACGGGAGGGACTGAAGCTTTCTTT
>-|TRBJ2-1|TRBV27|16|-
CASSSPSRGRLGEQFF
TGTGCCAGCAGTTCCCCTTCGCGGGGCCGCCTAGGAGAGCAGTTCTTC
>-|TRBJ2-7|TRBV5-1|16|-
CASSLALGQINYEQYF
TGCGCCAGCAGCTTGGCCTTAGGACAGATTAACTACGAGCAGTACTTC
>-|TRBJ1-3|TRBV30|14|-
CAWSLSRSGNTIYF
TGTGCCTGGAGTTTAAGCCGGTCTGGAAACACCATATATTTT
>-|TRBJ2-7|TRBV5-8|15|TRBD2
CASSYGLAGTYEQYF
TGTGCCAGCAGCTATGGACTAGCGGGGACCTACGAGCAGTACTTC
>-|TRBJ1-1|TRBV10-1|13|-
CASSESSTSGAFF
-
>-|TRBJ2-3|TRBV18|14|-
CASSLNTATDTQYF
TGTGCCAGCTCACTGAACACGGCAACAGATACGCAGTATTTT
>-|TRBJ2-7|TRBV6-5|14|-
CASSLRVDTYEQYF
TGTGCCAGCAGTTTAAGGGTGGATACCTACGAGCAGTACTTC
>-|TRBJ1-5|TRBV2|14|-
CASSATTPGQPQHF
TGTGCCAGCAGTGCGACGACACCCGGTCAGCCCCAGCATTTT
>once|TRBJ2-1|TRBV6-1|14|-
CASILIGPAGEQFF
TGTGCCAGCATCCTTATTGGACCGGCGGGTGAGCAGTTCTTC
>-|TRBJ2-1|TRBV6-1|16|-
CASSEGGAGTYNEQFF
TGTGCCAGCAGTGAAGGGGGGGCGGGAACCTACAATGAGCAGTTCTTC
>-|TRBJ1-1|TRBV5-4|15|TRBD1
CASSPPGTANTEAFF
TGTGCCAGCAGCCCCCCCGGGACAGCGAACACTGAAGCTTTCTTT
>-|TRBJ1-1|TRBV6-5|15|TRBD1
CASNRQGASFTEAFF
TGTGCCAGCAACCGACAGGGGGCGAGTTTCACTGAAGCTTTTTTT
>few|TRBJ1-1|TRBV9|15|-
CASSVVVSENAEAFF
TGTGCCAGCAGCGTAGTTGTCAGCGAGAACGCTGAAGCTTTCTTT
>-|TRBJ1-5|TRBV19|17|-
CASTLQAALDSNQPQHF
TGTGCCAGTACCCTACAGGCAGCCTTGGATAGCAATCAGCCCCAGCATTTT
>-|TRBJ2-6|TRBV21-1|16|-
CASSKVGGKGANVLTF
TGTGCCAGCAGCAAAGTAGGGGGCAAAGGGGCCAACGTCCTGACTTTC
>few|TRBJ2-2|TRBV19|13|-
CASAPRATGELFF
TGTGCCAGTGCTCCCAGGGCCACCGGGGAGCTGTTTTTT
>-|TRBJ1-1|TRBV19|14|-
CASSIPGQNTEAFF
TGTGCCAGTAGTATCCCCGGACAGAACACTGAAGCTTTCTTT
>-|TRBJ2-1|TRBV5-4|15|-
CASSLFGVAYNEQFF
TGTGCCAGCAGCTTGTTCGGGGTGGCCTACAATGAGCAGTTCTTC
>-|TRBJ2-1|TRBV7-6|13|-
CASSMRSGDEQFF
TGTGCCAGCAGCATGCGGTCGGGGGATGAGCAGTTCTTC
>-|TRBJ2-7|TRBV7-9|14|-
CASSPPPAAYEQYF
TGTGCCAGCAGCCCCCCCCCGGCCGCCTACGAGCAGTACTTC
>few|TRBJ1-5|TRBV19|16|-
CASSIVRGNSNQPQHF
TGTGCCAGTAGTATAGTGAGGGGAAACAGCAATCAGCCCCAGCATTTT
>-|TRBJ2-5|TRBV7-7|16|TRBD1
CASSSGTGSGQETQYF
TGTGCTAGCAGCTCCGGGACAGGTTCGGGGCAAGAGACCCAGTACTTC
>-|TRBJ2-7|TRBV7-6|12|-
CASSLQGYEQYF
TGTGCCAGCAGCTTGCAGGGTTACGAGCAGTACTTC
>-|TRBJ1-2|TRBV5-4|14|-
CASSPEVGNYGYTF
TGTGCCAGCAGCCCGGAGGTAGGGAACTATGGCTACACCTTC